The 30 T cell receptor beta chains presented below share a single source sample, sequenced in a study of blood T cell repertoires in COVID-19. Repertoires were generated with immunoSEQ multiplex PCR, while TCRdb's copy carries only in-frame clones and drops some. The sample shows 190,000 or so clones, roughly 92% of them seen only once. Sequencing was performed on peripheral blood. The receptors come from a man aged 25-45 years with COVID-19, enrolled during active disease.

The CDR3 region has the DNA TGTGCCAGTAGTATCTTTTACAATCAGCCCCAGCATTTT. This sequence encodes CASSIFYNQPQHF. The chain couples TRBV19 to TRBJ1-5; no clear D gene. V lost 3 bases and J lost 3, with 6 bases in between. The CDR3 extends over 13 amino acids. Germline CDR1 LNHDA, CDR2 SQIVND (reference sequence).

V gene TRBV4-1 combines with J gene TRBJ2-7; 10 bases are a match to TRBD1. Trimming took 8 bases from V and 6 from J; bases not matched to a gene: 4. Germline assignment: CDR1 MGHRA and CDR2 YSYEKL. This CDR3 is built from 12 residues. The CDR3 region is CASGTGAVEQYF. CDR3 bases: TGCGCCAGCGGGACAGGGGCCGTCGAGCAGTACTTC.

The CDR3 DNA reads as TGTGCCAGCAGCTTAGTTCGGGACTACAATGAGCAGTTCTTC. It specifies CASSLVRDYNEQFF. The chain carries TRBV7-2 and TRBJ2-1, with TRBD2 as a possible D gene (5 bases). Trimming removed 1 base from V and 3 bases from J, with 7 bases in between. The CDR3 has 14 amino acids. Per the germline V gene, CDR1 is SGHTA and CDR2 is FQGNSA.

This chain connects TRBV27 to TRBJ2-7; 7 bases map to TRBD1. Trimming cost V 2 bases and J 5 bases; bases outside gene matches: 6. The CDR3 loop spans 14 amino acids. Germline loops: CDR1 MNHEY, CDR2 SMNVEV (reference sequence). CDR3 coding DNA: TGTGCCAGCAGTTTACAGGGGGACGTACACGAGCAGTACTTC. This sequence encodes CASSLQGDVHEQYF.

The chain combines TRBV10-3 with TRBJ1-1; 7 bases align to TRBD1. The V gene end was trimmed by 10 bases and the J gene end by 5 bases; junction bases not matched to a gene: 13. The CDR3 length is 14 residues. Germline V gene sequence: CDR1 ENHRY, CDR2 SYGVKD. The CDR3, as DNA: TGTGCCACCGGTGCTGTTTCAGGGGGGACTGAAGCTTTCTTT. This codes for CATGAVSGGTEAFF.

The rearrangement uses TRBV19 and TRBJ2-2, with 11 bases fitting TRBD1. The CDR3 consists of 15 residues. Germline loops: CDR1 LNHDA, CDR2 SQIVND (reference sequence). V shed 2 bases, J shed 6 bases, and the junction held 2 bases outside the gene matches. CDR3 sequence: CASSIRDRGAGELFF. CDR3 nucleotides: TGTGCCAGTAGTATACGGGACAGGGGGGCCGGGGAGCTGTTTTTT.

The J gene is TRBJ2-1, the V gene TRBV5-5; D may be TRBD2 (6 bases). CDR1 SGHKS and CDR2 YYEKEE come from the germline V gene (reference sequence). Trimming took 4 bases from V and 4 from J, leaving 18 bases between them. CDR3 length: 16 residues. CDR3 residues: CASSTRLGQGYNEQFF. The CDR3 DNA follows: TGTGCCAGCAGCACCAGACTAGGGCAGGGATACAATGAGCAGTTCTTC.

The V and J genes are TRBV4-2 and TRBJ1-1; no firm D call. V was cut by 0 bases and J by 0 bases, with 5 bases left in between. This CDR3 has 14 residues. Germline CDR1 is LGHNA and CDR2 is YNFKEQ. CDR3 protein: CASSQDGLNTEAFF. The CDR3 DNA reads TGTGCCAGCAGCCAAGATGGGCTGAACACTGAAGCTTTCTTT.

The V and J genes are TRBV27 and TRBJ2-1, with 12 bases aligning to TRBD2. With 5 bases clipped from V and 8 bases from J, the junction kept 10 bases outside the gene matches. Germline V CDR1 and CDR2: MNHEY, SMNVEV (reference sequence). The CDR3 extends over 16 amino acids. The CDR3 loop reads CASSALPSGGVYEQFF. The CDR3 region has the DNA TGTGCCAGCAGTGCCCTTCCTAGCGGGGGGGTATATGAGCAGTTCTTC.

The gene calls are TRBV29-1 and TRBJ2-1; TRBD2 agrees at 8 bases. This CDR3 is 15 amino acids long. Germline V gene data show CDR1 as SQVTM and CDR2 as ANQGSEA. The V segment lost 5 bases and the J segment 1 base; nucleotides outside the gene matches: 7. The CDR3 bases are TGCAGCGTTCTCAATGCGGGGGGATCCTACAATGAGCAGTTCTTC. Protein: CSVLNAGGSYNEQFF.

The CDR3 region is CASSIGTGSGTQYF. DNA of the CDR3: TGTGCCAGTAGCATTGGGACAGGGAGTGGCACGCAGTATTTT. V is TRBV19 and J is TRBJ2-3, with 9 bases identical to TRBD1. Germline CDR1 and CDR2: LNHDA and SQIVND (reference sequence). V lost 6 bases and J lost 9; bases outside the gene matches: 10. This CDR3 is 14 amino acids long. Drawing the rest from reference TRBV19 and TRBJ2-3, the complete variable domain is DGGITQSPKYLFRKEGQNVTLSCEQNLNHDAMYWYRQDPGQGLRLIYYSQIVNDFQKGDIAEGYSVSREKKESFPLTVTSAQKNPTAFYLCASSIGTGSGTQYFGPGTRLTVL.

This chain joins TRBV7-3 and TRBJ2-7; a possible D gene is TRBD1 (6 bases). With 2 bases removed from V and 1 base from J, the gap between germline ends came to 6 bases. CDR3 size: 13 residues. Germline lookup yields CDR1 SGHTA and CDR2 FQGTGA. This chain's CDR3 is CASSLDRSYEQYF. The CDR3 DNA follows: TGTGCCAGCAGCTTAGACAGGTCCTACGAGCAGTACTTC.

The chain couples TRBV7-3 to TRBJ2-3, with TRBD1 as a possible D gene (6 bases). Germline CDR1 reads SGHTA; CDR2 reads FQGTGA. The CDR3 loop spans 13 amino acids. Deletions cut 5 bases from V and 10 bases from J, with 16 bases between. Written as DNA, the CDR3 is TGTGCCAGCAGCGCCCAAACAGGGCGAGCGCAGTATTTT. It codes for CASSAQTGRAQYF.

The rearrangement uses TRBV7-6 and TRBJ2-2, with D possibly TRBD2 on 7 matching bases. CDR3 length: 18 residues. Trimming left V 1 base short and J 0 bases short, with 15 bases between. The germline CDR1 and CDR2 sequences are SGHVS and FNYEAQ. The CDR3 DNA sequence: TGTGCCAGCAGCTTAGTAGCAGGCGGGGGCCCGAACACCGGGGAGCTGTTTTTT. Translation gives CASSLVAGGGPNTGELFF.

This clone has only one observation. The chain employs TRBV5-1 and TRBJ2-7; TRBD2 might be the D (5 bases). The ends were cut back, 1 base at V and 2 bases at J, with 13 bases in the middle. CDR1 and CDR2 (germline): SGHRS, YFSETQ. The CDR3 runs 15 residues. The CDR3 protein is CASSLTAELTYEQYF. CDR3 DNA sequence: TGCGCCAGCAGCTTGACAGCGGAACTAACCTACGAGCAGTACTTC. Variable domain in full (rest from reference TRBV5-1 and TRBJ2-7): KAGVTQTPRYLIKTRGQQVTLSCSPISGHRSVSWYQQTPGQGLQFLFEYFSETQRNKGNFPGRFSGRQFSNSRSEMNVSTLELGDSALYLCASSLTAELTYEQYFGPGTRLTVT.

The rearrangement uses TRBV9 and TRBJ2-7; maybe TRBD2 (5 bases). V lost 0 bases, J lost 4 bases, and 14 bases lay in between. CDR1 SGDLS and CDR2 YYNGEE come from the germline V gene. This CDR3 has 15 amino acids. The DNA for the CDR3 is TGTGCCAGCAGCGTAGCGCCCGACGAGGGTTACGAGCAGTACTTC. Translation: CASSVAPDEGYEQYF.

Only a few counts were recorded for this clone. This chain links TRBV4-1 with TRBJ2-7; 9 bases are a match to TRBD1. Trimming at V came to 3 bases and at J to 4 bases, leaving 10 bases not matched to a gene. This CDR3 has 16 amino acids. CDR1 MGHRA and CDR2 YSYEKL come from the germline V gene. The CDR3 DNA sequence: TGCGCCAGCAGCCACCGGGACAGGGTAATGGAATACGAGCAGTACTTC. Its translation: CASSHRDRVMEYEQYF.

This clone was seen only once. The chain employs TRBV10-1 and TRBJ2-1, with 12 bases that match TRBD2. With 2 bases clipped from V and 0 bases from J, the junction kept 5 bases outside the gene matches. Germline assignment: CDR1 WNHNN and CDR2 SYGVQD (reference sequence). The CDR3 is made up of 18 amino acids. CDR3 sequence reads: CASSEKTSGGLSYNEQFF. The CDR3 nucleotides read TGCGCCAGCAGTGAGAAGACTAGCGGGGGCCTCTCCTACAATGAGCAGTTCTTC.

The chain combines TRBV10-3 with TRBJ1-5; D remains ambiguous. The length of the CDR3 is 15 residues. The germline CDR1 and CDR2 sequences are ENHRY and SYGVKD. The V gene lost 3 bases and the J gene lost 0 bases, with 9 bases spanning the gap. The CDR3 reads CAISDAGVSNQPQHF. Here the CDR3 DNA reads TGTGCCATCAGTGACGCGGGAGTTAGCAATCAGCCCCAGCATTTT.

This rearrangement joins TRBV7-9 to TRBJ2-7; D not certain. V lost 0 bases, J lost 2 bases, and 8 bases lay in between. CDR1 is SEHNR, CDR2 FQNEAQ, per germline (reference sequence). The length of the CDR3 is 14 residues. The DNA of the CDR3 is TGTGCCAGCAGCTTAGCGGAGCTCGCCTACGAGCAGTACTTC. It encodes CASSLAELAYEQYF.

The gene calls are TRBV5-4 and TRBJ1-2; 11 bases fit TRBD1. The CDR3 has 17 amino acids. Germline V gene data show CDR1 as SGHNT and CDR2 as YYREEE (reference sequence). V was clipped by 0 bases and J by 4 bases; unmatched bases: 8. The CDR3 sequence: CASSLAGTGGSGYGYTF. CDR3 coding DNA: TGTGCCAGCAGCTTGGCCGGGACAGGGGGAAGTGGCTATGGCTACACCTTC. The variable domain in full, with the rest retrieved from reference TRBV5-4 and TRBJ1-2, is ETGVTQSPTHLIKTRGQQVTLRCSSQSGHNTVSWYQQALGQGPQFIFQYYREEENGRGNFPPRFSGLQFPNYSSELNVNALELDDSALYLCASSLAGTGGSGYGYTFGSGTRLTVV.

The gene calls are TRBV5-6 and TRBJ1-3; D is possibly TRBD1 (6 bases). CDR1 is SGHDT, CDR2 YYEEEE, per germline. The V and J ends lost 4 bases and 4 bases respectively, with 15 bases between them. This CDR3 spans 15 amino acids. The CDR3 coding sequence is TGTGCCAGCAGCGCCGACAGGTCGCGAGGAAACACCATATATTTT. Translating it yields CASSADRSRGNTIYF.

The chain links TRBV9 to TRBJ1-2, with 9 bases fitting TRBD1. V lost 3 bases and J lost 1; bases outside the gene matches: 19. Germline V gives CDR1 SGDLS, CDR2 YYNGEE. The CDR3 has 20 residues. DNA for the CDR3: TGTGCCAGCAGCGCAGAGATAACAGGGGGCCCCCTACTCTATAACTATGGCTACACCTTC. Translating gives CASSAEITGGPLLYNYGYTF.

The gene calls are TRBV5-4 and TRBJ1-1, with no clear D. The CDR3 consists of 16 residues. Germline assignment: CDR1 SGHNT and CDR2 YYREEE (reference sequence). Between the trimmed V and J ends, which lost 4 bases and 1 base, there was a span of 17 bases. For the CDR3, the DNA is TGTGCCAGCAGCCCGGCTCCCGAGGTCGGGAACACTGAAGCTTTCTTT. Its protein product is CASSPAPEVGNTEAFF.

The CDR3 sequence is CAWSLVPTHGYTF. The CDR3 DNA reads as TGTGCCTGGAGTTTGGTACCTACCCATGGCTACACCTTC. V and J are TRBV30 and TRBJ1-2; no clear D gene. Looked up from germline, CDR1 is GTSNPN and CDR2 is SVGIG (reference sequence). V was pared by 2 bases and J by 6 bases, with 13 bases between. CDR3 length: 13 amino acids.

In this sample, this clone turned up once. The chain carries TRBV15 and TRBJ2-7; TRBD1 matches at 10 bases. Trimming cost V 0 bases and J 6 bases; bases outside gene matches: 5. The CDR3 spans 15 residues. Looked up from germline, CDR1 is LNHNV and CDR2 is YYDKDF (reference sequence). The CDR3 nucleotides are TGTGCCACCAGCAGAGATACCGGACAGGGGGGCGAGCAGTACTTC. It is translated as CATSRDTGQGGEQYF.

The rearrangement joins TRBV2 to TRBJ1-2; D is unresolved. The CDR3 extends over 12 amino acids. The V gene lost 8 bases and the J gene lost 2 bases, with 9 bases spanning the gap. Germline CDR1 is SNHLY and CDR2 is FYNNEI. For the CDR3, the DNA is TGTGCCAGCCGGAGCAACAACTATGGCTACACCTTC. This translates into CASRSNNYGYTF.

For the CDR3, the DNA is TGTGCCAGTAATCCAGGGGGAGCGGGGGGGCTGCAAGAGACCCAGTACTTC. It yields the protein CASNPGGAGGLQETQYF. The chain uses TRBV19 and TRBJ2-5; 10 bases align to TRBD2. The CDR3 has 17 residues. Germline trimming cut 7 bases from V and 2 bases from J; bases unmatched to any gene: 13. CDR1 and CDR2 (germline): LNHDA, SQIVND (reference sequence).

This clone showed up just once. CDR3 protein: CASRMTEDTQYF. The CDR3 DNA sequence: TGTGCCAGCAGGATGACAGAAGATACGCAGTATTTT. The J gene is TRBJ2-3, the V gene TRBV6-5; the D gene is possibly TRBD1 (5 bases). The V end was cut by 6 bases, the J end by 5 bases, with 9 bases between. Germline CDR1 is MNHEY and CDR2 is SVGAGI. The CDR3 consists of 12 residues.

V gene TRBV25-1 combines with J gene TRBJ1-4; no clear D gene. The CDR3 is made up of 15 amino acids. CDR1 is MGHDK, CDR2 SYGVNS, per germline. V was clipped by 4 bases and J by 0 bases, with 9 bases between them. The CDR3 reads CASSVRRATNEKLFF. As DNA, the CDR3 is TGTGCCAGCAGTGTACGACGGGCAACTAATGAAAAACTGTTTTTT.